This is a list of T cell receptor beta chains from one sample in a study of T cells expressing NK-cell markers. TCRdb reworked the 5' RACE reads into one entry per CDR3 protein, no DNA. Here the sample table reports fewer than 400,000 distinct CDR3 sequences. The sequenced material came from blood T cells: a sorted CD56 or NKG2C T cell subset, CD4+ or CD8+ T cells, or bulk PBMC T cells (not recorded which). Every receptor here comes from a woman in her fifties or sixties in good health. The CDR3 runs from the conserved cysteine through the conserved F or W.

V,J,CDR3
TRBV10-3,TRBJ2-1,CAISDLLERGDEQFF
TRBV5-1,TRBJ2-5,CASSEGQLKETQYF
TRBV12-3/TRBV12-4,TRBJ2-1,CASKKEGSYNEQFF
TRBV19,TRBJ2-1,CASSIRGVAGVDNEQFF
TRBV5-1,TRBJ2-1,CASSLVPSGKLGANEQFF
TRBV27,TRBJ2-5,CASSYLAEETQYF
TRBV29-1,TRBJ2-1,CSVVAGTYSEEQFF
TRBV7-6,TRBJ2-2,CATRRESGELFF
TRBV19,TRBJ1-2,CASSGGEANYGYTF
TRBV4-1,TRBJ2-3,CASSQEVAGGFTDTQYF
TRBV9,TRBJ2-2,CASSRSPNTGELFF
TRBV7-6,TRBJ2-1,CASSFRLEDEQFF
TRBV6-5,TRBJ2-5,CASSYSTGLQETQYF
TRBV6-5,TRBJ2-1,CASSPNPLAGGPGEQFF
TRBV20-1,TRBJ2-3,CSARDPWDTQYF
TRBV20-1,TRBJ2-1,CSAEKLAFTSYNEQFF
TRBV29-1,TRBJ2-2,CSVGRITGELFF
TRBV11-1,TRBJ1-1,CASSLKGPGSNTEAFF
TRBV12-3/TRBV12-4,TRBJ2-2,CASRAGGTGELFF
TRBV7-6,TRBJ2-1,CASSINEGLAGVEQFF
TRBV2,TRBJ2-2,CASDPGLFDTGELFF
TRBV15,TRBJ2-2,CATGSGRAEELFF
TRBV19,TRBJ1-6,CASSTGTEDNSPLHF
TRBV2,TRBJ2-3,CASIWGQGNTDTQYF
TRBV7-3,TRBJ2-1,CASGQGPYNEQFF
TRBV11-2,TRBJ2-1,CAIGGAGYEQFF
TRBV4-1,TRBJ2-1,CASSPLVGSGSYNEQFF
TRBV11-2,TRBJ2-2,CASRTQLRDRGTTGELFF
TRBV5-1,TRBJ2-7,CASSRGIGTAYEQYF
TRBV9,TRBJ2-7,CASSSTGTNHEQYF
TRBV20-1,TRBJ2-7,CSAGRSTYEQYF
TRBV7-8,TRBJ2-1,CASRHKRGEYNEQFF
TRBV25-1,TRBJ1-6,CASRSGTANSPLHF
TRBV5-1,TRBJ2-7,CASSPLASGSQYEQYF
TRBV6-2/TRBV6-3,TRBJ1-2,CASSYSHFNYGYTF
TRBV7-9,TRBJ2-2,CASSFGLARTGELFF
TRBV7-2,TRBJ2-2,CASSPVRAGELFF
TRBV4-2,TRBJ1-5,CASSQESQARSFYSNQPQHF
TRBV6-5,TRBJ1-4,CASSYVSEKLFF
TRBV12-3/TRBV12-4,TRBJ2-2,CASSPISGQANGELFF
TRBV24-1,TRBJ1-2,CATSDLSYDGYTF
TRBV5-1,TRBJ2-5,CASSLVASGYQETQYF
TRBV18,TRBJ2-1,CASGERDVGNEQFF
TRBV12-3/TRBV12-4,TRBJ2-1,CASSLGGAQARNEQFF
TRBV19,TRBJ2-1,CASERGTSGSLLGEQFF